Listed below are T cell receptor beta chains from one sample, sequenced in a study of blood T cell repertoires in COVID-19. Sequencing was performed with immunoSEQ multiplex PCR; in TCRdb, only in-frame clones are kept and a portion is missing. The data show around 300,000 clones, approximately 85% seen once. The sample consisted of peripheral blood. The receptors stem from a human donor in a cohort sampled during active COVID-19. Both conserved end residues are trimmed from each CDR3. Fields, in order: J gene, clone size, V gene, CDR3 protein. Some rows have no size entry. The others give once, few or many, or a class for an expanded clone.

TRBJ2-1 . TRBV9 ASSQTGGGYNEQF
TRBJ1-3 . TRBV14 ASSQDAYSSGNTIY
TRBJ2-7 once TRBV5-1 ASSLSTRDTYEQY
TRBJ2-5 . TRBV7-9 ASSLSQGAETQY
TRBJ1-1 few TRBV6-5 ASRHYSENTEAF
TRBJ2-7 once TRBV2 ASNGEPYEQY
TRBJ1-1 . TRBV11-3 ASSRQGGMNTEAF
TRBJ2-1 . TRBV7-3 ASSPVGGEQF
TRBJ2-5 . TRBV5-1 ASSLLAETQY
TRBJ2-3 . TRBV2 ASSSGALADTQY
TRBJ2-5 . TRBV19 ASSPRGRGRETQY
TRBJ2-7 . TRBV12-3/TRBV12-4 ASSFQMAYEQY
TRBJ2-3 once TRBV7-2 ASSLEGQRTDTQY
TRBJ1-2 . TRBV19 ATRTAPYGYT
TRBJ2-7 . TRBV28 ASSLTVGGQGSYEQY
TRBJ1-4 many TRBV30 AWREPRQGDEKLF
TRBJ2-7 many TRBV6-5 ASSYSTGDGAYEQY
TRBJ1-6 . TRBV7-8 ASSQFSSPLH
TRBJ1-5 . TRBV9 ASSPTGNSNQPQH
TRBJ1-5 . TRBV7-8 ASSLEIRTLAGQPQH
TRBJ2-7 . TRBV10-2 ASTIEDRGSYEQY
TRBJ2-6 . TRBV6-5 ASSYGWEGGANVLT
TRBJ2-1 . TRBV2 ASKPGTGAYNEQF
TRBJ1-1 once TRBV12-3/TRBV12-4 ASRLLENTEAF
TRBJ2-3 . TRBV7-2 ATDVGQGALDTQY
TRBJ1-5 . TRBV5-5 ASTRGTGGIQPQH
TRBJ1-4 . TRBV7-9 ASSSDRDNEKLF
TRBJ2-7 many TRBV18 ASSPQGQHSYEQY
TRBJ2-3 . TRBV7-2 ASSPSGGGADTQY
TRBJ2-1 . TRBV2 ASRYPGQGAYNEQF
TRBJ2-3 . TRBV28 ASSLGAVGGTDTQY
TRBJ2-7 once TRBV6-5 ASSLRGQEDEQY
TRBJ2-3 . TRBV14 ASSPLGLAGGDTQY
TRBJ1-5 . TRBV7-9 ASSPVGDGDQPQH
TRBJ2-6 . TRBV5-6 ASSFPGQGVLGANVLT
TRBJ2-7 . TRBV3-1/TRBV3-2 ASSHPGQVSYEQY
TRBJ1-2 . TRBV3-1/TRBV3-2 ASSLEAGVGYT
TRBJ1-4 . TRBV5-1 ASSLVRGRAEKLF
TRBJ2-7 . TRBV24-1 ATSDSLAYEQY
TRBJ2-2 once TRBV2 ASRIGTIGAGELF
TRBJ1-5 few TRBV19 ASSIPPRQPQH
TRBJ2-5 . TRBV19 ASSDGGETQY
TRBJ1-1 few TRBV19 ASSRNREGGGAF
TRBJ1-2 . TRBV18 ASSQGRTTYYGYT
TRBJ1-1 . TRBV15 ATSRGIRGEAF
TRBJ2-1 . TRBV18 ASSPPTGGSYNEQF
TRBJ2-1 . TRBV19 ASSIATGGPYNEQF
TRBJ1-2 . TRBV4-1 ASSQSTGNGYT
TRBJ1-5 . TRBV19 ASGDRVGPQH
TRBJ1-5 . TRBV27 ASSLTGDQPQH
TRBJ2-1 . TRBV7-3 ASSPFAGYNEQF
TRBJ1-3 . TRBV10-3 AISVTGGTGNTIY
TRBJ2-3 . TRBV7-3 ASSGSRTGDTDTQY
TRBJ2-1 . TRBV2 ASRDRVFIYNEQF
TRBJ2-3 . TRBV30 AWSVRLAGGSTQY
TRBJ2-7 . TRBV30 AWSASRVTSGGYEQY
TRBJ1-1 few TRBV5-1 ASSLGGGANTEAF
TRBJ1-2 few TRBV11-2 ASSSTLDRSWYGYT
TRBJ1-1 . TRBV10-1 ASGSGQGATEAF